This TCR beta chain was observed in a study of T cell repertoires in cytomegalovirus infection. Study context: CMV infection together with matching HLA type was indicated by public TCR beta signatures.

General study results and limits: HLA-C-restricted CMV clonotypes gave the most frequent clonotype in two of eight donors. Summed frequency of public TCR beta families distinguished CMV carriers with the relevant HLA.

The CDR3 is made up of 11 amino acids. CDR1 SGHNT and CDR2 YYREEE come from the germline V gene (reference sequence). V lost 6 bases, J lost 0 bases, and 3 bases lay in between. This clonotype appeared a few times. As yet, its antigen is unknown. Just one base apart from a much larger clone, this may be a read error. TCRdb reprocessed the reads with MiXCR, giving one entry per CDR3 protein. The sample shows around 320,000 distinct CDR3 sequences, 9% to 9.5% of them seen only once. This clonotype was obtained from a human donor in good health (CMV status not recorded). Some clones in this sample may be carry-over from other donors' samples. The sample consisted of PBMCs. The chain employs TRBV5-4 and TRBJ1-1; D ambiguous. The DNA of the CDR3 is TGTGCCAGCAAGGTGAACACTGAAGCTTTCTTT. Translating gives CASKVNTEAFF.